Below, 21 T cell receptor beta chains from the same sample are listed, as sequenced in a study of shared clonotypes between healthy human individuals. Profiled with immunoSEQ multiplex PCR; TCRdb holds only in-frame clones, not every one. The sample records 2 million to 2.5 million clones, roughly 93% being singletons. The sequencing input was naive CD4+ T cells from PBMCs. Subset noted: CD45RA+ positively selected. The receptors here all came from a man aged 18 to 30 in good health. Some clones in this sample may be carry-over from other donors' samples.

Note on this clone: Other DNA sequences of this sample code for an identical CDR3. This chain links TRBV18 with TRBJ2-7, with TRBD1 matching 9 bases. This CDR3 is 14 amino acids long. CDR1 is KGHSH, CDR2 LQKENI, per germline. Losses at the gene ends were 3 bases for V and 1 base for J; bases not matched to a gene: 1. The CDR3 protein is CASSPGTGSYEQYF. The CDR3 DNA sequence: TGTGCCAGCTCACCGGGGACAGGGTCCTACGAGCAGTACTTC. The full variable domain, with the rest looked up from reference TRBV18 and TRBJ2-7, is NAGVMQNPRHLVRRRGQEARLRCSPMKGHSHVYWYRQLPEEGLKFMVYLQKENIIDESGMPKERFSAEFPKEGPSILRIQQVVRGDSAAYFCASSPGTGSYEQYFGPGTRLTVT.

The DNA of the CDR3 is TGTGCCAGCAGTGTGTCGACTGGGGCCAACGTCCTGACTTTC. Translated, it gives CASSVSTGANVLTF. The gene calls are TRBV2 and TRBJ2-6; D gene uncertain. Trimming shortened V by 4 bases and J by 2 bases, and 6 bases separated the two germline ends. CDR3 length: 14 amino acids. The V gene's germline CDR1 is SNHLY and CDR2 FYNNEI. The variable domain in full, with the rest retrieved from reference TRBV2 and TRBJ2-6, is EPEVTQTPSHQVTQMGQEVILRCVPISNHLYFYWYRQILGQKVEFLVSFYNNEISEKSEIFDDQFSVERPDGSNFTLKIRSTKLEDSAMYFCASSVSTGANVLTFGAGSRLTVL.

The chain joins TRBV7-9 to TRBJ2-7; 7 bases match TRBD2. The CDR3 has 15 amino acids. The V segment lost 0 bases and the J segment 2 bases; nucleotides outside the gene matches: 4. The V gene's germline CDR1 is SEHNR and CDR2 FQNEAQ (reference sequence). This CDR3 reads CASSLASGGPYEQYF. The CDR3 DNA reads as TGTGCCAGCAGCTTAGCGTCGGGAGGCCCCTACGAGCAGTACTTC.

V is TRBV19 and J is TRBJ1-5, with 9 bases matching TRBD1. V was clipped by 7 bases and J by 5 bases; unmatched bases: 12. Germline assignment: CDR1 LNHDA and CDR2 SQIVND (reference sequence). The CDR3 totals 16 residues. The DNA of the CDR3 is TGTGCCAGTACTGCCACCAAGGACAGGGGACATCAGCCCCAGCATTTT. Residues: CASTATKDRGHQPQHF.

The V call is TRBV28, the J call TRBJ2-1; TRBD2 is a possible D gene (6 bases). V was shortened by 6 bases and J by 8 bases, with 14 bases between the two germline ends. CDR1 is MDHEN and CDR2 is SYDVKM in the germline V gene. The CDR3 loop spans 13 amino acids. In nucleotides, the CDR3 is TGTGCCAGCAGCTGGGTGGGGGAGGATGAGCAGTTCTTC. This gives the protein CASSWVGEDEQFF.

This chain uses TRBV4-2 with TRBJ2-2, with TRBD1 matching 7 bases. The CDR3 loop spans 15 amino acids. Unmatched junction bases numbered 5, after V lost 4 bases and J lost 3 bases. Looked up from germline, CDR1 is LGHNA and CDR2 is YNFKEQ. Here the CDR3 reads CASSLGQVYTGELFF. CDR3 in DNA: TGTGCCAGCAGCCTCGGACAGGTTTACACCGGGGAGCTGTTTTTT.

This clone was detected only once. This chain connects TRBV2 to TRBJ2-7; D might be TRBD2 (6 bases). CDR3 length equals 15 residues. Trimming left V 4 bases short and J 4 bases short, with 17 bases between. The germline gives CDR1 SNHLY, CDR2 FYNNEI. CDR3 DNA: TGTGCCAGCAGTGTCTTAGAGCGGGCGGCGTACGAGCAGTACTTC. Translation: CASSVLERAAYEQYF. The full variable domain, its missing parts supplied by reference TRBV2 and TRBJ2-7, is EPEVTQTPSHQVTQMGQEVILRCVPISNHLYFYWYRQILGQKVEFLVSFYNNEISEKSEIFDDQFSVERPDGSNFTLKIRSTKLEDSAMYFCASSVLERAAYEQYFGPGTRLTVT.

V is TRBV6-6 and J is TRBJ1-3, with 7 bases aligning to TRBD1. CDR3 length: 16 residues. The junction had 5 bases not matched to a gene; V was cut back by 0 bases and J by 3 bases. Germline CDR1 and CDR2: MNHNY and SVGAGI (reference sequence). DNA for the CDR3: TGTGCCAGCAGTTACTCGAAACAGGGGTTTGGAAACACCATATATTTT. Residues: CASSYSKQGFGNTIYF.

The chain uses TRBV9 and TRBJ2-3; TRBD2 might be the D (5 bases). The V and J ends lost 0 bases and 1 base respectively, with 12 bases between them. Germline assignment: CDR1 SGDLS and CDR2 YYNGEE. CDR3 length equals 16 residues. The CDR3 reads CASSVEGLLGTDTQYF. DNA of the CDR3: TGTGCCAGCAGCGTAGAAGGACTGCTGGGCACAGATACGCAGTATTTT.

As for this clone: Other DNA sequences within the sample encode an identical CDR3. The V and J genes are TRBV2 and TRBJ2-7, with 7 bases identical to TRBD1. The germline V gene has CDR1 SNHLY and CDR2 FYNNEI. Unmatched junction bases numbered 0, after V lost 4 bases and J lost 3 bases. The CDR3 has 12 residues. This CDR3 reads CASSGTGYEQYF. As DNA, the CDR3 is TGTGCCAGCAGTGGGACAGGCTACGAGCAGTACTTC.

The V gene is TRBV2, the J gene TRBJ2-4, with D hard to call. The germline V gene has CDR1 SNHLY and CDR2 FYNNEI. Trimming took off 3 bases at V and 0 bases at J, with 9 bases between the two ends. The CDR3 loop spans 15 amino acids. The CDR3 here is CASSDAGLAKNIQYF. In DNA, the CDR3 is TGTGCCAGCAGTGATGCCGGGCTAGCCAAAAACATTCAGTACTTC.

This CDR3 reads CASSPLTSSYEQYF. The CDR3 DNA reads TGTGCCAGCAGCCCTTTGACTAGCTCCTACGAGCAGTACTTC. The V gene is TRBV9, the J gene TRBJ2-7; maybe TRBD2 (6 bases). CDR3 length equals 14 residues. In germline, CDR1 is SGDLS, CDR2 YYNGEE. V was shortened by 4 bases and J by 0 bases, with 11 bases between the two germline ends.

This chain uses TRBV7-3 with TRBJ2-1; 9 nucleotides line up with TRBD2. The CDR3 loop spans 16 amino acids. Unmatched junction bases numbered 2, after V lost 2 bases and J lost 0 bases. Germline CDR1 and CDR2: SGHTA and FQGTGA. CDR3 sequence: CASSLVAGDSYNEQFF. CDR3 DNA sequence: TGTGCCAGCAGCTTAGTAGCGGGAGACTCCTACAATGAGCAGTTCTTC.

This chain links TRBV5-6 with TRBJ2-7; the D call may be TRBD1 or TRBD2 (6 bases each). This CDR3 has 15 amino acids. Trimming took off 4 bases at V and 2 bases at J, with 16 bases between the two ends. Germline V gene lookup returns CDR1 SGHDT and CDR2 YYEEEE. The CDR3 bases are TGTGCCAGCAGCACAGGGACTGGGGGAGCCTACGAGCAGTACTTC. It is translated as CASSTGTGGAYEQYF.

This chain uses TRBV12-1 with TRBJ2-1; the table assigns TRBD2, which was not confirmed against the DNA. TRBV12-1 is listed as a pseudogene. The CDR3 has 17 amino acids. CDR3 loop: CASSSTPGRRGMNEQFF. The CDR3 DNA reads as TGTGCCAGCAGCTCTACCCCGGGACGACGGGGGATGAATGAGCAGTTCTTC.

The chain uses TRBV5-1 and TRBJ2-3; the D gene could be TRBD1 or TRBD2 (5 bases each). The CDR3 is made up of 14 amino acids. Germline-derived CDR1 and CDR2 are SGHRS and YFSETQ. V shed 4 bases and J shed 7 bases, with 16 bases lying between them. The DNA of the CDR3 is TGCGCCAGCAGCCCGGGGCCGATAGACCATACGCAGTATTTT. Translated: CASSPGPIDHTQYF.

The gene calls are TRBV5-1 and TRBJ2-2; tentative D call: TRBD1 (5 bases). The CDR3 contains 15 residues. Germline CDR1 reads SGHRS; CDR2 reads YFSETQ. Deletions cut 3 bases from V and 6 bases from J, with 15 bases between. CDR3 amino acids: CASSSSGPLAGELFF. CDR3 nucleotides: TGCGCCAGCAGCTCGTCAGGGCCGTTGGCCGGGGAGCTGTTTTTT.

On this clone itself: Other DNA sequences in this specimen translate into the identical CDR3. As DNA, the CDR3 is TGCAGCGTTGAAGGGCGTCTGAACACTGAAGCTTTCTTT. Amino acid sequence: CSVEGRLNTEAFF. This chain joins TRBV29-1 and TRBJ1-1; D uncertain. The CDR3 sequence is 13 residues long. Germline V gene lookup returns CDR1 SQVTM and CDR2 ANQGSEA. Trimming took 1 base from V and 0 from J, leaving 6 bases between them.

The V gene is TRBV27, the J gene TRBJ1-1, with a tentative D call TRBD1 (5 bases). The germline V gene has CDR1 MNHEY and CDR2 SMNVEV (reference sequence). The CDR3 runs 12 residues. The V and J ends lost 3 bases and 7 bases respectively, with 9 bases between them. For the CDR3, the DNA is TGTGCCAGCAGTTTTTTTCAGGGTGAAGCTTTCTTT. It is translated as CASSFFQGEAFF.

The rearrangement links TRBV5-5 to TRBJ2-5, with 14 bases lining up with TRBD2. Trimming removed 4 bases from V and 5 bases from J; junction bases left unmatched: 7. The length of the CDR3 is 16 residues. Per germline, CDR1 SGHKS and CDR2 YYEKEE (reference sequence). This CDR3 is CASSQGTSGSGETQYF. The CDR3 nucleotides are TGTGCCAGCAGCCAGGGGACTAGCGGGAGTGGGGAGACCCAGTACTTC.

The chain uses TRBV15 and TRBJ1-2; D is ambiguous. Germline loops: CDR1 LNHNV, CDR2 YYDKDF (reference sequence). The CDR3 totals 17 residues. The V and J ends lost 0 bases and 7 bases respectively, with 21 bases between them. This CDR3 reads CATSRDRPVWVKGGYTF. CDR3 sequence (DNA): TGTGCCACCAGCAGAGATCGACCGGTATGGGTGAAGGGTGGCTACACCTTC.